This T cell receptor beta chain was identified during a study of shared clonotypes between healthy human individuals. The data were produced by immunoSEQ multiplex PCR, yet TCRdb's version contains in-frame clones alone and is incomplete. The table shows about 2 million clones, with 85% to 95% occurring only once. Germline V CDR1 and CDR2: ENHRY, SYGVKD. The CDR3 spans 14 residues. The V and J ends lost 3 bases and 4 bases respectively, with 9 bases between them. About this clone: The target antigen is unknown.

Whole-study findings and limits: On the whole, naive subsets had larger estimated richness than memory subsets had.

This TCR came from a man younger than 35 in good health. The source material was naive CD4+ T cells sorted from blood. The subset here: CD45RA+ positively selected. V usage is TRBV10-3 and J usage is TRBJ2-2; D ambiguous. CDR3 coding DNA: TGTGCCATCAGTGAACGTACGAGCACCGGGGAGCTGTTTTTT. It codes for CAISERTSTGELFF.